The 20 T cell receptor beta chains below were found in one sample sequenced in a study of blood T cell repertoires in COVID-19. Clones were read by immunoSEQ multiplex PCR, and TCRdb kept only the in-frame ones, dropping some. The repertoire includes around 700,000 clones, about 90% of them detected once, and around 0.3% sits in the top ten. Sequencing used peripheral blood. The receptors were sampled from a woman younger than 30 with acute or convalescent COVID-19.

V and J are TRBV19 and TRBJ2-7; possible D gene TRBD1, 6 bases. CDR1 and CDR2 from the germline V gene are LNHDA and SQIVND (reference sequence). V was shortened by 5 bases and J by 1 base, with 9 bases between the two germline ends. CDR3 length: 13 amino acids. The CDR3 loop is CASSAQGSYEQYF. The CDR3 DNA sequence: TGTGCCAGTAGTGCACAGGGATCCTACGAGCAGTACTTC.

The chain couples TRBV29-1 to TRBJ2-2; D unresolved. This CDR3 is built from 13 residues. Germline V gene data show CDR1 as SQVTM and CDR2 as ANQGSEA. V was trimmed by 7 bases and J by 2 bases, leaving 11 bases between them. The DNA of the CDR3 is TGCAGCGCCTCGGGTCTCAACACCGGGGAGCTGTTTTTT. Protein: CSASGLNTGELFF.

The gene calls are TRBV30 and TRBJ1-2; weak D call: TRBD1 (6 bases). The CDR3 has 13 amino acids. The V end was cut by 3 bases, the J end by 1 base, with 9 bases between. Per the germline V gene, CDR1 is GTSNPN and CDR2 is SVGIG (reference sequence). The CDR3 nucleotides are TGTGCCTGGAGGGACAGCTATAACTATGGCTACACCTTC. Its translation: CAWRDSYNYGYTF. Together with reference TRBV30 and TRBJ1-2, the CDR3 gives the full variable domain: SQTIHQWPATLVQPVGSPLSLECTVEGTSNPNLYWYRQAAGRGLQLLFYSVGIGQISSEVPQNLSASRPQDRQFILSSKKLLLSDSGFYLCAWRDSYNYGYTFGSGTRLTVV.

CDR3 DNA: TGTGCCAGCAGCCACACACCCGCCGGGGGATTCGAGGGCTACACCTTC. Translating it yields CASSHTPAGGFEGYTF. The chain is built from TRBV3-1 (or the pseudogene TRBV3-2) and TRBJ1-2, with D possibly matching TRBD1 (5 bases). Germline V CDR1 and CDR2: LGHDT, YNNKEL (reference sequence). This CDR3 spans 16 amino acids. Trimming took 3 bases from V and 8 from J, leaving 22 bases between them.

This chain joins TRBV29-1 and TRBJ2-7; 11 bases are shared with TRBD1. This CDR3 has 13 amino acids. V was clipped by 6 bases and J by 5 bases; unmatched bases: 6. Germline V gives CDR1 SQVTM, CDR2 ANQGSEA. The CDR3, as DNA: TGCAGCGTCGACGGGACAGGGGGTAACGAGCAGTACTTC. It yields the protein CSVDGTGGNEQYF.

This clone was found once. The genes are TRBV19 and TRBJ1-3; D ambiguous. Germline V gives CDR1 LNHDA, CDR2 SQIVND (reference sequence). This CDR3 has 16 amino acids. Trimming removed 7 bases at V and 3 bases at J, with 19 bases between. In nucleotides, the CDR3 is TGTGCCAGTATCGAGAGAGGTTCTAAGTATGGAAACACCATATATTTT. It is translated as CASIERGSKYGNTIYF.

The CDR3 DNA reads TGTGCCAGTAGTATCTCTGAAGAGACCCAGTACTTC. It specifies CASSISEETQYF. The J gene is TRBJ2-5, the V gene TRBV19; D ambiguous. Germline V gene lookup returns CDR1 LNHDA and CDR2 SQIVND (reference sequence). The CDR3 covers 12 residues. The V end was cut by 3 bases, the J end by 3 bases, with 5 bases between.

This chain joins TRBV27 and TRBJ1-6; D may be TRBD1 (6 bases). Germline values: CDR1 MNHEY, CDR2 SMNVEV (reference sequence). V dropped 3 bases and J dropped 7 bases, with 13 bases sitting between them. This CDR3 has 15 amino acids. CDR3 amino acids: CASSFLDRQNSPLHF. In DNA form, the CDR3 reads TGTGCCAGCAGTTTCCTAGACAGGCAAAATTCACCCCTCCACTTT.

The rearrangement links TRBV5-4 to TRBJ1-1; 11 nucleotides line up with TRBD1. The V segment lost 3 bases and the J segment 3 bases; nucleotides outside the gene matches: 7. This CDR3 is 16 amino acids long. Germline CDR1 is SGHNT and CDR2 is YYREEE (reference sequence). CDR3 residues: CASSSLDRGLDTEAFF. The CDR3 DNA reads TGTGCCAGCAGCTCCCTGGACAGGGGGCTTGACACTGAAGCTTTCTTT.

The DNA for the CDR3 is TGTGCCAGCAGCTTAGTACGGGAAACCTATGGCTACACCTTC. This codes for CASSLVRETYGYTF. The J gene is TRBJ1-2, the V gene TRBV7-9; D call uncertain. Germline CDR1 is SEHNR and CDR2 is FQNEAQ (reference sequence). CDR3 length equals 14 residues. V was pared by 1 base and J by 4 bases, with 10 bases between.

A word on this clone: The identical CDR3 is also encoded by other nucleotide sequences in the sample. This rearrangement joins TRBV6-5 to TRBJ1-2; 8 bases match TRBD1. This CDR3 is 13 amino acids long. V lost 6 bases, J lost 4 bases, and 4 bases stayed unmatched. Per germline, CDR1 MNHEY and CDR2 SVGAGI. The CDR3 sequence is CASRRDRGYGYTF. As DNA, the CDR3 is TGTGCCAGCAGAAGAGACAGGGGCTATGGCTACACCTTC.

The CDR3 DNA reads as TGTGCCAGTAGTATTATTATAGGGAGCTCCTACGAGCAGTACTTC. Encoded protein: CASSIIIGSSYEQYF. This rearrangement joins TRBV19 to TRBJ2-7, with a tentative D call TRBD2 (5 bases). Trimming took off 3 bases at V and 0 bases at J, with 12 bases between the two ends. This CDR3 contains 15 residues. Germline CDR1 LNHDA, CDR2 SQIVND (reference sequence).

The chain couples TRBV4-1 to TRBJ1-1; D ambiguous. Germline CDR1 reads MGHRA; CDR2 reads YSYEKL. V gave up 1 base and J gave up 0 bases, with 9 bases separating them. The CDR3 runs to 15 residues. This chain's CDR3 is CASSQGPGMNTEAFF. CDR3 nucleotides: TGCGCCAGCAGCCAAGGGCCGGGGATGAACACTGAAGCTTTCTTT.

This clone occurred many times. The V and J genes are TRBV6-6 and TRBJ2-7; no clear D gene. Trimming removed 2 bases from V and 1 base from J, with 12 bases in between. This CDR3 is 15 amino acids long. Germline assignment: CDR1 MNHNY and CDR2 SVGAGI (reference sequence). CDR3 sequence: CASSYDGGGSYEQYF. For the CDR3, the DNA is TGTGCCAGCAGTTACGACGGCGGTGGGTCCTACGAGCAGTACTTC.

The rearrangement links TRBV2 to TRBJ2-7; TRBD1 is a possible D gene (6 bases). V was pared by 6 bases and J by 4 bases, with 10 bases between. CDR1 is SNHLY and CDR2 is FYNNEI in the germline V gene. CDR3 size: 12 residues. For the CDR3, the DNA is TGTGCCAGCAGCCCCAGGGGATACGAGCAGTACTTC. Translated, it gives CASSPRGYEQYF.

This chain's CDR3 is CASSLGGGKPEQFF. The CDR3, as DNA: TGTGCCAGCAGCTTGGGCGGGGGGAAACCTGAGCAGTTCTTC. This rearrangement joins TRBV7-9 to TRBJ2-1; 8 bases line up with TRBD2. Germline values: CDR1 SEHNR, CDR2 FQNEAQ (reference sequence). The CDR3 consists of 14 residues. V lost 3 bases to trimming and J lost 9 bases; unmatched junction nucleotides: 7.

The V and J genes are TRBV24-1 and TRBJ2-3, with TRBD2 identical over 14 bases. This CDR3 region has 20 residues. Looked up from germline, CDR1 is KGHDR and CDR2 is SFDVKD. J was trimmed by 4 bases and V by 4 bases; bases with no gene match: 15. Written as DNA, the CDR3 is TGTGCCACCAGTGACCCCGGGACTAGCGGGGGAAACCAGGGATCAGATACGCAGTATTTT. As protein: CATSDPGTSGGNQGSDTQYF.

The rearrangement joins TRBV19 to TRBJ1-6; the D is unclear. CDR3 size: 14 residues. Between the trimmed V and J ends, which lost 3 bases and 7 bases, there was a span of 10 bases. From germline, CDR1 is LNHDA and CDR2 SQIVND (reference sequence). Here the CDR3 reads CASSIDIGNSPLHF. The CDR3 coding sequence is TGTGCCAGTAGTATCGACATTGGGAATTCACCCCTCCACTTT.

The chain recombines TRBV9 with TRBJ1-3; 7 nucleotides agree with TRBD1. Trimming removed 4 bases from V and 3 bases from J; junction bases left unmatched: 13. CDR3 length: 17 amino acids. The germline gives CDR1 SGDLS, CDR2 YYNGEE. The CDR3 DNA reads TGTGCCAGCAGCTCAACAAGGACAGGAGGTGGTGGAAACACCATATATTTT. It is translated as CASSSTRTGGGGNTIYF.

The table lists this clone with a count of one. The genes are TRBV29-1 and TRBJ1-1; a weak D match, TRBD1 (6 bases). Germline CDR1 SQVTM, CDR2 ANQGSEA. CDR3 size: 14 residues. Trimming cost V 6 bases and J 1 base, with 15 bases left between them. In DNA, the CDR3 is TGCAGCGTCCGCCAAGGGGGTGGGAACACTGAAGCTTTCTTT. Residues: CSVRQGGGNTEAFF.